The table lists the clone carrying this TCR beta chain with many counts. The target antigen is unknown. This sample is part of a study of early T cells in non-severe SARS-CoV-2 infection. Study-level background: Chains were not paired, and sequencing was done on bulk RNA from unsorted whole blood. Findings and limits, study-wide: VDJdb matching skewed toward anti-spike CD8 responses, missing private and CD4 specificities.

The protocol attached unique molecular identifiers to individual cDNA molecules. Via MiXCR, TCRdb re-called the 5' RACE reads, giving one row per CDR3 protein. Counted here are tens of thousands of distinct CDR3 sequences, 6% to 8.5% occurring once; the ten biggest clones make up approximately 3.6%. CDR3 length: 14 residues. Germline V gene data show CDR1 as KGHDR and CDR2 as SFDVKD. J gave up 4 bases and V 2 bases, and 0 bases lay outside the gene matches. Specimen: whole blood. The chain combines TRBV24-1 with TRBJ2-1; 8 bases match TRBD1. The TCR originated in an adult who was a healthcare worker with PCR-confirmed SARS-CoV-2 infection or an uninfected control (not recorded which). The CDR3 here is CATSDYRGYNEQFF. The CDR3 bases are TGTGCCACCAGTGATTACAGGGGGTACAATGAGCAGTTCTTC.